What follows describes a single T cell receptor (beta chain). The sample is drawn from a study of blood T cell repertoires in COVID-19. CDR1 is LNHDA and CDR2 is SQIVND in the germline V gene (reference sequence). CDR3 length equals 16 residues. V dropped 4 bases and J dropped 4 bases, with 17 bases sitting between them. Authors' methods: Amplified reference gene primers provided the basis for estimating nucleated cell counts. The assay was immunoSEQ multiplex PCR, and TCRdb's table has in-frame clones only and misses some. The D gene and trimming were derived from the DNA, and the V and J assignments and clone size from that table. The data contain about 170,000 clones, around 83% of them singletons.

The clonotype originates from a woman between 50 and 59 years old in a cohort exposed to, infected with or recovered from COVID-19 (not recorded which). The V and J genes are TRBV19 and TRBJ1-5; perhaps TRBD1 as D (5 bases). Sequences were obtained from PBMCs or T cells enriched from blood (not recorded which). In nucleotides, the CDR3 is TGTGCCAGTAGTAGCCGGGGGGGGGAGAGAAATCAGCCCCAGCATTTT. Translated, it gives CASSSRGGERNQPQHF.